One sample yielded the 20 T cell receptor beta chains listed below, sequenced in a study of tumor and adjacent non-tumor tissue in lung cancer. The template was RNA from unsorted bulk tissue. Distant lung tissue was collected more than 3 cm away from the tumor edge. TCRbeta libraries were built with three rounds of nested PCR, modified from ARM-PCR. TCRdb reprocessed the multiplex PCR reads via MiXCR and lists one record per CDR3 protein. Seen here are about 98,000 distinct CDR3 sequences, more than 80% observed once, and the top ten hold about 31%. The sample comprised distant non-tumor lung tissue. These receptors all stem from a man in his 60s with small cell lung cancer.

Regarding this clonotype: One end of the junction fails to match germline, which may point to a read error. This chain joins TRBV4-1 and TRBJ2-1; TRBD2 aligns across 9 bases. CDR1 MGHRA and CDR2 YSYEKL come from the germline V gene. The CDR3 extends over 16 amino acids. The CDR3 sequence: CPSSQAGGILLNEQFF. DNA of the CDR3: TGCCCCAGCAGCCAAGCGGGAGGTATTCTTCTCAATGAGCAGTTCTTC.

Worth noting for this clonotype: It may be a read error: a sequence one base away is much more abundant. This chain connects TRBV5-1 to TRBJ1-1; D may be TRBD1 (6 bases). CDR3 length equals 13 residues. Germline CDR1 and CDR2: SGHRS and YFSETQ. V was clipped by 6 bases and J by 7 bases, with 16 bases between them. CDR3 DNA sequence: TGCGCCAGCACGGGCGGACAGAAGCTTGAAGCTTTCTTT. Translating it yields CASTGGQKLEAFF.

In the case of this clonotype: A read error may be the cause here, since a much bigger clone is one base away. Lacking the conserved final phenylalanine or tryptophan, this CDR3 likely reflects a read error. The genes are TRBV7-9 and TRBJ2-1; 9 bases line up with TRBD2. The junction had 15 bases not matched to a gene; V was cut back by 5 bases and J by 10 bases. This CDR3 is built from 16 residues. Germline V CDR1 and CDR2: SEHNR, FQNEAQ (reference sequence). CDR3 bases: TGTGCCAGCAGCCCGGGTGTTGCGGGAGGGCCCCCCGAGCAGTTCATC. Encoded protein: CASSPGVAGGPPEQFI.

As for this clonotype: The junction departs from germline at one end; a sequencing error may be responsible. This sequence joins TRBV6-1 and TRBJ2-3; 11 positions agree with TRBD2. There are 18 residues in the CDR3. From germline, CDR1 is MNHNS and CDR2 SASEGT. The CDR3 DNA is TGTGCCAGCAGTGCCACTAGCGGGAGAGTCCGATCCCACGCTACGCATTATTTT. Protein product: CASSATSGRVRSHATHYF.

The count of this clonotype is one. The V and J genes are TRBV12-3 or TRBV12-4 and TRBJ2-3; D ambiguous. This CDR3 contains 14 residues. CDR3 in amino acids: CDSSKKSGTDTQYF. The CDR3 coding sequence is TGTGACAGTAGTAAAAAGAGCGGCACAGATACGCAGTATTTT.

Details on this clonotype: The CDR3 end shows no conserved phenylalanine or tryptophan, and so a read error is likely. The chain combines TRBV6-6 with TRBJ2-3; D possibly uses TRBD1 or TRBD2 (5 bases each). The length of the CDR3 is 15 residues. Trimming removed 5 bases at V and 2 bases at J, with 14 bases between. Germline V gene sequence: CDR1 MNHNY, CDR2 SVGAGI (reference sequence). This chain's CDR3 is CASSRDRPFTDTQYL. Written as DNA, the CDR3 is TGTGCCAGCAGTCGGGACCGGCCCTTCACAGATACGCAGTATTTA.

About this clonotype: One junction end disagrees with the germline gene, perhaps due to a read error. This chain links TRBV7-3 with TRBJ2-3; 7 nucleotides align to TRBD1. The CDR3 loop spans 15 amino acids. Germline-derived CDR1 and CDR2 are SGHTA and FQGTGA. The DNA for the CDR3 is TGTGCCAGCAACTCCAGACAGGGTGTAGGAGATATGCAGTATTTT. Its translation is CASNSRQGVGDMQYF.

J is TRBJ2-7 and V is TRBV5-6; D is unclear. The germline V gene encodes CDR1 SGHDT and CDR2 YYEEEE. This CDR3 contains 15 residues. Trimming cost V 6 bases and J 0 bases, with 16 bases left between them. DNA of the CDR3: TGTGCCAGCACCTCGGGCCAGACCAACTCCTACGAGCAGTACTTC. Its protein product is CASTSGQTNSYEQYF.

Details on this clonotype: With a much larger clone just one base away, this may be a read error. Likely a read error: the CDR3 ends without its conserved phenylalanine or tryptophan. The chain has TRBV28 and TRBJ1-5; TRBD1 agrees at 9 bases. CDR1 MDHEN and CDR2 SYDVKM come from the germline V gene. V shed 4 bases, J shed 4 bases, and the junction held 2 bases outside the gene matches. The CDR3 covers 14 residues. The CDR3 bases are TGTGCCAGCAGTTCGGGGACAGGGAATCAGCCCCAGCATTTA. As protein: CASSSGTGNQPQHL.

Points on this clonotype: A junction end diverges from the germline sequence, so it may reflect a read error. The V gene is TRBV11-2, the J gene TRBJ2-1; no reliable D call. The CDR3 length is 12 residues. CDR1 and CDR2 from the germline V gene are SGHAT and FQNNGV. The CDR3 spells CVSSLVFPFMVF. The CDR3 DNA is TGTGTCAGCAGCTTAGTGTTCCCCTTCATGGTATTC.

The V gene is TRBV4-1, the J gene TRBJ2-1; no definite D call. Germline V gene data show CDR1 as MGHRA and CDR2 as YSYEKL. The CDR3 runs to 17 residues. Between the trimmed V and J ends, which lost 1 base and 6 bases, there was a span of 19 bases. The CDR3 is CASSQVRGSTNINEQFF. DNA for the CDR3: TGCGCCAGCAGCCAAGTAAGAGGATCGACCAATATCAATGAGCAGTTCTTC.

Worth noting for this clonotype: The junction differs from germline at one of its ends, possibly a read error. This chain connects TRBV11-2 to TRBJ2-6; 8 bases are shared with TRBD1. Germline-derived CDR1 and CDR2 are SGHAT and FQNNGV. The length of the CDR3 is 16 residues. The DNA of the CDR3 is TGTTCCAGCAGCTCCCAGGGGGCAGCTGTGGCCAACGTCCTGACTTTC. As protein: CSSSSQGAAVANVLTF.

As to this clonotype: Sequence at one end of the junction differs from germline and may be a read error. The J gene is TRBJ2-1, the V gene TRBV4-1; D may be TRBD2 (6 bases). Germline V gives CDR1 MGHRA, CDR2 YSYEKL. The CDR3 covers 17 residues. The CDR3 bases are TGCACCAGCAGCCGCTCGGACGGGGAAGCGGGCAAAAATGAGCAGTTCTTC. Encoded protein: CTSSRSDGEAGKNEQFF.

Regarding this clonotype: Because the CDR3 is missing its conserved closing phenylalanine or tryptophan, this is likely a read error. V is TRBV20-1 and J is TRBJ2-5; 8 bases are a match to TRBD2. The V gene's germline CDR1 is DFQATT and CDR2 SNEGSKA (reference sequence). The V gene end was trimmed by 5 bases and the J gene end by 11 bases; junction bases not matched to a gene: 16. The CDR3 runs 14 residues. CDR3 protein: CSARTLGGGGTQYI. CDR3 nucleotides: TGCAGTGCTCGTACTCTCGGGGGGGGAGGGACACAGTACATC.

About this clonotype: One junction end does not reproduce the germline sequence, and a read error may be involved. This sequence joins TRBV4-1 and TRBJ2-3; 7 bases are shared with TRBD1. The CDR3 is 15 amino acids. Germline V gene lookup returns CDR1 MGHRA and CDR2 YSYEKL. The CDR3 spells CDSSQDGTATNTQYF. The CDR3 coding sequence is TGCGACAGCAGCCAAGACGGGACAGCCACAAATACGCAGTATTTT.

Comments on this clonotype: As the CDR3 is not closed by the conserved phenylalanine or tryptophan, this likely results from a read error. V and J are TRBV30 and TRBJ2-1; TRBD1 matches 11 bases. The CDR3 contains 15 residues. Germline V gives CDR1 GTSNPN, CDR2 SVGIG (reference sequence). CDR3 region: CTWSVGGQGVREQFL. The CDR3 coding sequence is TGTACCTGGAGTGTCGGGGGACAGGGGGTCCGCGAGCAGTTCCTC.

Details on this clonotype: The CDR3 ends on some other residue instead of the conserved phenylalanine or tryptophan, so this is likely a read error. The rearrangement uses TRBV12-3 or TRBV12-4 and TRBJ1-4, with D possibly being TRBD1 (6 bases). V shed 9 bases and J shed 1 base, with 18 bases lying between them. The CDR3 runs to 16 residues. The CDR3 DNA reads TGTGCCAGTACCTTAACAGGGAGGGGAACTAATGAAAAACTGTTTCTT. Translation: CASTLTGRGTNEKLFL.

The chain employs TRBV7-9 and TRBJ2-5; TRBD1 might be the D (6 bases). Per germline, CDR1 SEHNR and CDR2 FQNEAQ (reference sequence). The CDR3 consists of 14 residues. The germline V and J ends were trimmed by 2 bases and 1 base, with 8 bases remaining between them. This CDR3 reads CASSLRTAQETQYF. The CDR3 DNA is TGTGCCAGCAGCTTAAGGACAGCCCAAGAGACCCAGTACTTC.

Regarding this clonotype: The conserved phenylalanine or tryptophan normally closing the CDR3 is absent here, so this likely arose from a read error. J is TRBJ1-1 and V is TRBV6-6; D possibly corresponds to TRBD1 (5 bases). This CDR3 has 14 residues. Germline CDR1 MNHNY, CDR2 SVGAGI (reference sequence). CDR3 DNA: TGTGCCAGCAGTCTGACAGACACCAACACCGAAGCTTTCTAT. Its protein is CASSLTDTNTEAFY.

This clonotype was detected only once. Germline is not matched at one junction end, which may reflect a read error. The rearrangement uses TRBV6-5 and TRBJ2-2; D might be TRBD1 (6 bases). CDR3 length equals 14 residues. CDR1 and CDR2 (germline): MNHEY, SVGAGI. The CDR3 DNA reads TGTGCCAGCAGAGATACAGGGAACACCGGGGAGCTGCTTTTT. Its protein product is CASRDTGNTGELLF.